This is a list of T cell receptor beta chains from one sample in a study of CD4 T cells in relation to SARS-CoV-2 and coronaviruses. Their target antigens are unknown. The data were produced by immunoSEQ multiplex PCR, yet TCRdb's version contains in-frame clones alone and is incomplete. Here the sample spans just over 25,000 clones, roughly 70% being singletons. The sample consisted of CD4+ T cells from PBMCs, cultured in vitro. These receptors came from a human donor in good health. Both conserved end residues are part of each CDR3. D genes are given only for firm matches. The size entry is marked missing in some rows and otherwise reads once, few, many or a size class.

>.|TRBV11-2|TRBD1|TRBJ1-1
CASSLISGGTEAFF
TGTGCCAGCAGCTTAATTTCAGGGGGGACTGAAGCTTTCTTT
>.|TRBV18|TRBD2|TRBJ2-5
CASSTGLASETQYF
TGTGCCAGCTCAACGGGACTAGCAAGTGAGACCCAGTACTTC
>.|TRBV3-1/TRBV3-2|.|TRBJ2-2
CASSHERAVGELFF
TGTGCCAGCAGCCATGAGAGGGCGGTCGGGGAGCTGTTTTTT
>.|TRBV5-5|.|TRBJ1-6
CASSYTPQENSPLHF
TGTGCCAGCAGCTATACCCCCCAGGAGAATTCACCCCTCCACTTT
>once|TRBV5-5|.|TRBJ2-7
CASSFGTLHYEQYF
TGTGCCAGCAGCTTCGGGACCCTTCACTACGAGCAGTACTTC
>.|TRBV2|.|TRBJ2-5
CASSVPAVSETQYF
TGTGCCAGCAGTGTACCAGCGGTGTCAGAGACCCAGTACTTC
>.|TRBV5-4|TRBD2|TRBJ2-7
CASSPRTSGDYEQYF
TGTGCCAGCAGCCCCAGGACTAGCGGGGACTACGAGCAGTACTTC
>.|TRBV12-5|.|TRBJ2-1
CASGLVPPYEQFF
TGTGCTAGTGGTTTGGTACCCCCATATGAGCAGTTCTTC
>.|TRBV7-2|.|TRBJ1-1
CASSPEVRREAFF
TGTGCCAGCAGCCCAGAGGTACGGCGTGAAGCTTTCTTT
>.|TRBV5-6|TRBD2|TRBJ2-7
CASSLERGRGSYEQYF
TGTGCCAGCAGCTTGGAGCGGGGTCGGGGCTCCTACGAGCAGTACTTC
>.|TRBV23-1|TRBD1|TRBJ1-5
CASRGTVSNQPQHF
TGCGCCAGCAGGGGGACAGTTAGCAATCAGCCCCAGCATTTT
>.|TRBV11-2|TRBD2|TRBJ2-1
CASSDGTSGVMGQFF
TGTGCCAGCAGCGACGGGACTAGCGGGGTGATGGGGCAGTTCTTC
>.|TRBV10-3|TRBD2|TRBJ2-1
CAISESIGLANEQFF
TGTGCCATCAGTGAGTCGATCGGACTAGCTAATGAGCAGTTCTTC
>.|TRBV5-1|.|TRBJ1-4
CASSLSGGGVNEKLFF
TGCGCCAGCAGCTTATCCGGTGGAGGGGTAAATGAAAAACTGTTTTTT
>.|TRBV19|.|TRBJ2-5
CASSLSLRTQYF
TGTGCCAGTAGTTTGAGTTTGCGGACCCAGTACTTC
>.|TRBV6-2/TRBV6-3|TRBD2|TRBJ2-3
CASSQTSGRRDTQYF
TGTGCCAGCAGTCAAACTAGCGGGAGGAGAGATACGCAGTATTTT
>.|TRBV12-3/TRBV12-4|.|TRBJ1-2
CASSPGHLVGYTF
TGTGCCAGCAGTCCGGGACACCTGGTCGGCTACACCTTC
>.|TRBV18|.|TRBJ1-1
CASSPGTEAFF
TGTGCCAGCTCGCCGGGTACTGAAGCTTTCTTT
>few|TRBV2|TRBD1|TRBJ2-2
CASRDLQGAYGGELFF
TGTGCCAGCAGAGACCTGCAGGGGGCCTATGGCGGGGAGCTGTTTTTT
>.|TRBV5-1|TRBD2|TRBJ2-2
CASSPGLADTGELFF
TGCGCCAGCAGCCCTGGACTAGCGGACACCGGGGAGCTGTTTTTT
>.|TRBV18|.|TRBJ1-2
CASSRTANYGYTF
TGTGCCAGCTCACGGACAGCTAACTATGGCTACACCTTC
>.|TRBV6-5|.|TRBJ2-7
CASSSPTVPGYF
TGTGCCAGCAGTTCGCCGACAGTCCCCGGGTACTTC
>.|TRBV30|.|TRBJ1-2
CAWKMGFGYGYTF
TGTGCCTGGAAGATGGGGTTTGGGTATGGCTACACCTTC
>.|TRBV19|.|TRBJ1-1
CASSIADRNTEAFF
TGTGCCAGTAGTATAGCAGACAGGAACACTGAAGCTTTCTTT
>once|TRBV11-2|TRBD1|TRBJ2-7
CASSSRGTGGANEQYF
TGTGCCAGCAGCTCGAGGGGGACAGGGGGTGCCAACGAGCAGTACTTC
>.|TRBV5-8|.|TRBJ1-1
CASSLAIWEAFF
TGTGCCAGCAGCTTGGCCATATGGGAAGCTTTCTTT
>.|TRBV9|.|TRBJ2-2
CASSVVAGNTGELFF
TGTGCCAGCAGCGTAGTGGCGGGTAACACCGGGGAGCTGTTTTTT
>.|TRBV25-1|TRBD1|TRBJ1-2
CASSPGAGGLGYTF
TGTGCCAGCAGCCCCGGGGCAGGGGGCCTGGGCTACACCTTC
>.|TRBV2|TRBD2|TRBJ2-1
CASSARTGGGNEQFF
TGTGCCAGCAGTGCCAGGACGGGGGGGGGCAATGAGCAGTTCTTC
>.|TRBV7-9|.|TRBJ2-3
CASSFSLRDPRQYF
TGTGCCAGCAGCTTTTCCCTCAGGGACCCAAGGCAGTATTTT
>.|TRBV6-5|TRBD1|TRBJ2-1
CASEGQGVDEQFF
TGTGCCAGCGAGGGACAGGGCGTCGATGAGCAGTTCTTC
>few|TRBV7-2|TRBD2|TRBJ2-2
CASSGRGSPYGELFF
TGTGCCAGCAGCGGCCGCGGGAGCCCATACGGGGAGCTGTTTTTT
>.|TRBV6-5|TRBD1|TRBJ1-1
CASTYGQGFGEAFF
TGTGCCAGCACCTACGGACAGGGGTTTGGTGAAGCTTTCTTT
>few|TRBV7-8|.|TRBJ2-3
CASRPDKGTDTQYF
TGTGCCAGCAGGCCAGACAAGGGGACAGATACGCAGTATTTT
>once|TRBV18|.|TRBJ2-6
CASSPRTVSSGANVLTF
TGTGCCAGCTCACCACGGACAGTCAGCTCTGGGGCCAACGTCCTGACTTTC
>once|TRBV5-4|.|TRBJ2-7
CASSPTPGQTLLEQYF
TGTGCCAGCAGCCCAACCCCGGGACAAACCCTCTTGGAGCAGTACTTC
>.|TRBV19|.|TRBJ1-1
CASSTWGTEAFF
TGTGCCAGTAGTACCTGGGGTACTGAAGCTTTCTTT
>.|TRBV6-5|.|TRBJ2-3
CASSYGVKGDTQYF
TGTGCCAGCAGTTACGGGGTCAAGGGAGATACGCAGTATTTT
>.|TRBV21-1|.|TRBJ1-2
CATGRVTGGHYGYTF
TGTGCCACTGGACGAGTAACAGGGGGCCACTATGGCTACACCTTC
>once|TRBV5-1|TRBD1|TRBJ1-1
CASSPGTGTFMNTEAFF
TGCGCCAGCAGCCCGGGGACAGGAACGTTCATGAACACTGAAGCTTTCTTT
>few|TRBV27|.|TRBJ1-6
CASSLRSLPGRRNNSPLHF
TGTGCCAGCAGTTTAAGGTCCCTTCCGGGAAGGCGGAATAATTCACCCCTCCACTTT
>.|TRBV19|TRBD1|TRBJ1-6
CASRDRGLSPLHF
TGTGCCAGTCGGGACAGGGGGCTATCACCCCTCCACTTT
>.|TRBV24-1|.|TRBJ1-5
CATSDWGKKGGYSNQPQHF
TGTGCCACCAGTGATTGGGGAAAAAAAGGGGGATATAGCAATCAGCCCCAGCATTTT
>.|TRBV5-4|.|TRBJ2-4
CASSLGVGQGIRKNIQYF
TGTGCCAGCAGCTTGGGGGTTGGGCAGGGTATCCGCAAAAACATTCAGTACTTC
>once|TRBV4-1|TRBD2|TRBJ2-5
CASSQDPNLAGGQETQYF
TGCGCCAGCAGCCAAGATCCTAATCTAGCGGGAGGGCAAGAGACCCAGTACTTC
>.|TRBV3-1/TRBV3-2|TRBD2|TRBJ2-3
CASSQNPGGGTDTQYF
TGTGCCAGCAGCCAAAATCCGGGGGGGGGCACAGATACGCAGTATTTT
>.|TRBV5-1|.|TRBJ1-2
CASSLEAGLGYTF
TGCGCCAGCAGCTTGGAGGCAGGGTTGGGCTACACCTTC
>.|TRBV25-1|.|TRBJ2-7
CASSASYEQYF
TGTGCCAGCAGTGCCTCCTACGAGCAGTACTTC
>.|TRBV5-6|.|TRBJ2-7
CASSFRQGGEQYF
TGTGCCAGCAGCTTCAGGCAGGGAGGTGAGCAGTACTTC